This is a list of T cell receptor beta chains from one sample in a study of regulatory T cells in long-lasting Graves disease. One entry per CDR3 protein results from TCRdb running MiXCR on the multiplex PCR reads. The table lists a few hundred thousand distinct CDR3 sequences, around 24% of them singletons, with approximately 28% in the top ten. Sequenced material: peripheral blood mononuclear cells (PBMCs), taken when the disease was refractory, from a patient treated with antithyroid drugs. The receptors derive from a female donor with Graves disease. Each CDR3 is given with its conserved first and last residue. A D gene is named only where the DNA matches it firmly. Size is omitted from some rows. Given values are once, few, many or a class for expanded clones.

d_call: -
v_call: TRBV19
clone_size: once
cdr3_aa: CASSWVSRNTEAFF

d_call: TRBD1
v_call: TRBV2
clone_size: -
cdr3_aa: CASKNRGFQETQYF

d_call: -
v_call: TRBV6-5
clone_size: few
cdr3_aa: CASSYSVLGSVATEAFF

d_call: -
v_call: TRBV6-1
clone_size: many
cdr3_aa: CASKVGWRASGDEQFF

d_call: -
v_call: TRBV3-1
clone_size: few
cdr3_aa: CASSNVGNQPQHF

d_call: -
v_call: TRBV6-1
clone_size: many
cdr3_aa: CASSATDLYSNEQYF

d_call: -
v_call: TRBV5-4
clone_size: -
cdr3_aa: CASSLDPAYEQYF

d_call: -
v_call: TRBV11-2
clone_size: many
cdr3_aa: CASSLSGSYGYTF

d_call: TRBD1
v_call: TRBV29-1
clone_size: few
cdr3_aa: CSVTGLRATEAFF

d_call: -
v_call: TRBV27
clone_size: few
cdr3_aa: CASAQTGWYSGANVLTF

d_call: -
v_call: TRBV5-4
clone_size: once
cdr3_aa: CASSTDTQGGETQYF

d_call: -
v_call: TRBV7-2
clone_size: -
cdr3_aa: CASSSTRTGELFF

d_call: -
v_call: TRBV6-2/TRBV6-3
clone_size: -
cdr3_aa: CASSYSATGSNEKLFF

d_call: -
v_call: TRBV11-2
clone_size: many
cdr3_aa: CASSPGRGRSPLHF

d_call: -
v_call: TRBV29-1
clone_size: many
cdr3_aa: CSVDPRGAGGGELFF

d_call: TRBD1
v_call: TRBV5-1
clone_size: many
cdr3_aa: CASSFLTGAKGGTEAFF

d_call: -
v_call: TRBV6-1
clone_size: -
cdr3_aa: CASTPAASNQPQHF

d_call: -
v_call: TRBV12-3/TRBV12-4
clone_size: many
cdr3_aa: CASSSTGMNTEAFF

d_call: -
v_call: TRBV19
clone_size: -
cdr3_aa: CASSIEVADYEQYF

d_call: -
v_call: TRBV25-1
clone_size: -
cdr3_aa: CASRRVGEQYF

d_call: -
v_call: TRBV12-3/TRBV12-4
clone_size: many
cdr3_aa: CASSRTENTEAFF

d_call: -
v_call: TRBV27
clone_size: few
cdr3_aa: CASSPSGTGNTIYF

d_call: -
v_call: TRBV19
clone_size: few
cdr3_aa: CASSIGRGRNTEAFF

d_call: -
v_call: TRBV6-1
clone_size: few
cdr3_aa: CASHGPLNTEAFF

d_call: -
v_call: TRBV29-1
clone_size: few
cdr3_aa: CSVEDGTYEQYF

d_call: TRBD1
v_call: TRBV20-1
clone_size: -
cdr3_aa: CSARQGKSGNTIYF

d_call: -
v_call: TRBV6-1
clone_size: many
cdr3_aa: CASSEALRYSWGYTF

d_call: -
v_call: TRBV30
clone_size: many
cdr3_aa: CAWMLRETQYF

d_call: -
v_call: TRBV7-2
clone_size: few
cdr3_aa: CASSLPQGLGGYTF

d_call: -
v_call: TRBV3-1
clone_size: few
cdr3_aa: CASSQVLNTEAFF

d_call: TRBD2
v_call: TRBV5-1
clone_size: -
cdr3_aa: CASRALAGSYEQYF

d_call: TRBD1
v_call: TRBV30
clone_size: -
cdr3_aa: CACYYIGQGMVYF

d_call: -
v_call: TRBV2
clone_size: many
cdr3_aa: CASSGRDGRSGNTIYF

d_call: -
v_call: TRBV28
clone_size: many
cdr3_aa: CASSLALRETQYF

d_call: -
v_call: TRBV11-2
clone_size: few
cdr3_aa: CASSLVLAASTDTQYF

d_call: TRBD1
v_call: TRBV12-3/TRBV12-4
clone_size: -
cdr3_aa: CASSLGTGGLGSYEQHF

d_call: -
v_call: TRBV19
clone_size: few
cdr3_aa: CASSINGNQPQHF

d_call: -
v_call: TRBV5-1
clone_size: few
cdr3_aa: CASSVSENTGELFF

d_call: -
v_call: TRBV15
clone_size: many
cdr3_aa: CATSRDRTRNNEKLFF

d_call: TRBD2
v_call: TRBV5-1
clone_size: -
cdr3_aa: CASSLGLAGGPKLYEQYF

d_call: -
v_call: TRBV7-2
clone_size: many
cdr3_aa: CASSTLSLQSYEQYF

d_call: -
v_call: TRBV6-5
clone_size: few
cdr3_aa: CASRYPGGGPHEQYF

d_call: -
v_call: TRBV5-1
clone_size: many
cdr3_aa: CASSLRTPNTEAFF

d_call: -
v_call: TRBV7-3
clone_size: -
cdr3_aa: CASSLGGTGPRTF

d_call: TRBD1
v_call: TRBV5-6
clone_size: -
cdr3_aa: CASSRTGWPARTEAFF

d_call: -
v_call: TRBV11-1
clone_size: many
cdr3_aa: CASTKEVNSPLHF

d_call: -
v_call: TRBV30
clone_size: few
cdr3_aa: CAWSGVYEKLFF

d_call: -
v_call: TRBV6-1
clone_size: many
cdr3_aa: CAASSNYGYTF

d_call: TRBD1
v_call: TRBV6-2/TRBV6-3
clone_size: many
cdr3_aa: CASSSPRDRGSYEQYF

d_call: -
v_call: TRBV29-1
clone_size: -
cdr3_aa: CSVEERTEAEAFF

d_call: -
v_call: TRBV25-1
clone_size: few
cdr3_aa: CASSELWSEQETQYF

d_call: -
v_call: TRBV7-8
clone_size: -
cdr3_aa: CASSDPPGTEAFF

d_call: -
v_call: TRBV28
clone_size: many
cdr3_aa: CASSLSTGLGTEAFF

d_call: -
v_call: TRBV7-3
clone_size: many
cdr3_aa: CASSLNGRNGYTF

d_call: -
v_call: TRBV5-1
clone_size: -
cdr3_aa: CASSLSNSGNTIYF

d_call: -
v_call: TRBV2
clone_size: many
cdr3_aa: CASRPLYEQYF

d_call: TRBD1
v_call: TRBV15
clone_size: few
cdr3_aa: CATSYHRGLNTEAFF

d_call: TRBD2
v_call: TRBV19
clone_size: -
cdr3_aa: CASSPPGLAVRTDTQYF

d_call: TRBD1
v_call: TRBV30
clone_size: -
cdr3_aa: CAWSPQGLSEQYF